The rows below give T cell receptor beta chains drawn from one sample of a study of technical replicates of blood from four donors. The data were produced by immunoSEQ multiplex PCR, yet TCRdb's version contains in-frame clones alone and is incomplete. The profile shows 75,000 to 80,000 clones, 90% to 95% of them singletons. Material for sequencing was T cells isolated from PBMCs. These receptor sequences come from a human donor in good health. The CDR3 runs from the conserved cysteine through the conserved F or W. D genes are given only for firm matches. Size is stated for part of the rows, as once, few or many counts, or as a class when the clone is expanded.

cdr3_aa: CASSLELRDTQYF
cdr3_nt: TGTGCCAGCAGCTTAGAACTCCGAGATACGCAGTATTTT
d_call: -
v_call: TRBV7-2
j_call: TRBJ2-3
cdr3_length: 13
clone_size: -

cdr3_aa: CASSLTVGQPQHF
cdr3_nt: TGTGCCAGCAGTTTGACAGTAGGGCAGCCCCAGCATTTT
d_call: -
v_call: TRBV6-5
j_call: TRBJ1-5
cdr3_length: 13
clone_size: -

cdr3_aa: CSDLASLAGGEQYF
cdr3_nt: TGCAGCGACTTGGCTAGCCTAGCGGGAGGGGAGCAGTATTTT
d_call: TRBD2
v_call: TRBV29-1
j_call: TRBJ2-3
cdr3_length: 14
clone_size: -

cdr3_aa: CASSEMSRDDTEAFF
cdr3_nt: TGTGCCAGCAGTGAAATGTCCAGGGATGACACTGAAGCTTTCTTT
d_call: -
v_call: TRBV25-1
j_call: TRBJ1-1
cdr3_length: 15
clone_size: -

cdr3_aa: CASSSRLADYNEQFF
cdr3_nt: TGCGCCAGCAGCTCTAGACTAGCGGATTACAATGAGCAGTTCTTC
d_call: TRBD2
v_call: TRBV4-1
j_call: TRBJ2-1
cdr3_length: 15
clone_size: -

cdr3_aa: CASSMADRQETQYF
cdr3_nt: TGTGCCAGTAGTATGGCTGACAGACAAGAGACCCAGTACTTC
d_call: -
v_call: TRBV19
j_call: TRBJ2-5
cdr3_length: 14
clone_size: -

cdr3_aa: CASSFRGLETQYF
cdr3_nt: TGTGCCAGCAGCTTCAGGGGTTTAGAGACCCAGTACTTC
d_call: -
v_call: TRBV11-2
j_call: TRBJ2-5
cdr3_length: 13
clone_size: -

cdr3_aa: CAISESYWGSGSGYNEQFF
cdr3_nt: TGTGCCATCAGTGAGTCATACTGGGGTAGCGGGAGTGGTTACAATGAGCAGTTCTTC
d_call: TRBD2
v_call: TRBV10-3
j_call: TRBJ2-1
cdr3_length: 19
clone_size: -

cdr3_aa: CASSLSLLAGGNEQFF
cdr3_nt: TGTGCCAGCAGTTTATCCCTACTAGCGGGAGGGAATGAGCAGTTCTTC
d_call: TRBD2
v_call: TRBV27
j_call: TRBJ2-1
cdr3_length: 16
clone_size: -

cdr3_aa: CASSGGGWGVANTGELFF
cdr3_nt: TGTGCCAGCAGTGGGGGAGGGTGGGGTGTCGCGAACACCGGGGAGCTGTTTTTT
d_call: TRBD2
v_call: TRBV2
j_call: TRBJ2-2
cdr3_length: 18
clone_size: -

cdr3_aa: CASSYGGAYEQYF
cdr3_nt: TGTGCCAGTAGCTACGGGGGGGCCTACGAGCAGTACTTC
d_call: TRBD2
v_call: TRBV19
j_call: TRBJ2-7
cdr3_length: 13
clone_size: once

cdr3_aa: CASSGPGEYGYTF
cdr3_nt: TGTGCCAGCAGCGGCCCGGGGGAGTATGGCTACACCTTC
d_call: -
v_call: TRBV9
j_call: TRBJ1-2
cdr3_length: 13
clone_size: -

cdr3_aa: CASSVDSSYNEQFF
cdr3_nt: TGTGCCAGTAGTGTTGATAGCTCCTACAATGAGCAGTTCTTC
d_call: -
v_call: TRBV19
j_call: TRBJ2-1
cdr3_length: 14
clone_size: -

cdr3_aa: CSVGGWRIYEQYF
cdr3_nt: TGCAGCGTCGGGGGGTGGAGGATCTACGAGCAGTACTTC
d_call: TRBD2
v_call: TRBV29-1
j_call: TRBJ2-7
cdr3_length: 13
clone_size: -

cdr3_aa: CASSGQTGNTEAFF
cdr3_nt: TGTGCCAGCAGCGGACAGACAGGGAACACTGAAGCTTTCTTT
d_call: -
v_call: TRBV5-5
j_call: TRBJ1-1
cdr3_length: 14
clone_size: once

cdr3_aa: CASSYFRGGGYEQYF
cdr3_nt: TGTGCCAGCAGTTACTTCCGCGGGGGGGGGTACGAGCAGTACTTC
d_call: TRBD2
v_call: TRBV6-5
j_call: TRBJ2-7
cdr3_length: 15
clone_size: -

cdr3_aa: CSVRNDIQAFF
cdr3_nt: TGCAGCGTCCGAAACGACATTCAGGCTTTCTTT
d_call: -
v_call: TRBV29-1
j_call: TRBJ1-1
cdr3_length: 11
clone_size: -

cdr3_aa: CASSYSGTEHEQYF
cdr3_nt: TGTGCCAGCAGTTACTCGGGGACAGAGCACGAGCAGTACTTC
d_call: TRBD1
v_call: TRBV6-5
j_call: TRBJ2-7
cdr3_length: 14
clone_size: -